These 14 T cell receptor beta chains came from one sample sequenced in a study of T cell changes during pregnancy in multiple sclerosis (dated by TCRdb to the late 2010s). Receptor libraries were prepared by the immunoSEQ multiplex PCR assay. Here the immuneACCESS table is served through TCRdb, limited to in-frame sequences with V and J called. Missing clones are a known gap in these copies; in checked studies unresolved V genes cover under half, and the rest lacks a known reason. The sample contains 26,000 or so clones, roughly 90% of them found a single time. 8.3% of the sample is in the top ten clones. Sequenced material: CD8+ T cells from peripheral blood mononuclear cells, taken in the second trimester of pregnancy. The receptors come from a female donor with multiple sclerosis, enrolled in a pregnancy study.

The V gene is TRBV7-2, the J gene TRBJ2-1, with a possible D match to TRBD2 (6 bases). Germline V gives CDR1 SGHTA, CDR2 FQGNSA. V gave up 4 bases and J gave up 1 base, with 11 bases separating them. The CDR3 spans 15 residues. CDR3 protein: CASSSGGGSYNEQFF. DNA of the CDR3: TGTGCCAGCAGCTCCGGGGGAGGATCCTACAATGAGCAGTTCTTC.

The chain is built from TRBV28 and TRBJ1-6, with D hard to call. This CDR3 comprises 12 residues. Germline V gene lookup returns CDR1 MDHEN and CDR2 SYDVKM. The V end lost 5 bases, the J end lost 7 bases, and 6 bases lay between the germline ends. The DNA of the CDR3 is TGTGCCAGCAGTCGAGGGAATTCACCCCTCCACTTT. Translation gives CASSRGNSPLHF. The whole variable domain, remainder taken from reference TRBV28 and TRBJ1-6, is DVKVTQSSRYLVKRTGEKVFLECVQDMDHENMFWYRQDPGLGLRLIYFSYDVKMKEKGDIPEGYSVSREKKERFSLILESASTNQTSMYLCASSRGNSPLHFGNGTRLTVT.

The chain combines TRBV5-1 with TRBJ2-3; 7 positions match TRBD2. This CDR3 is built from 18 residues. The V segment lost 0 bases and the J segment 5 bases; nucleotides outside the gene matches: 15. Per germline, CDR1 SGHRS and CDR2 YFSETQ. The CDR3 spells CASSLAVAGLGIGDTQYF. The CDR3 DNA reads TGCGCCAGCAGCTTGGCAGTTGCAGGACTAGGAATTGGAGATACGCAGTATTTT. The full variable domain, rest sourced from reference TRBV5-1 and TRBJ2-3, is KAGVTQTPRYLIKTRGQQVTLSCSPISGHRSVSWYQQTPGQGLQFLFEYFSETQRNKGNFPGRFSGRQFSNSRSEMNVSTLELGDSALYLCASSLAVAGLGIGDTQYFGPGTRLTVL.

The chain joins TRBV27 to TRBJ1-4; D not resolved. Trimming removed 5 bases at V and 3 bases at J, with 13 bases between. The germline gives CDR1 MNHEY, CDR2 SMNVEV (reference sequence). This CDR3 region has 15 residues. The CDR3 region has the DNA TGTGCCAGCAGTCCTGGGTGGAGGGCTAATGAAAAACTGTTTTTT. Translating gives CASSPGWRANEKLFF.

The chain employs TRBV6-5 and TRBJ2-7; a weak D match, TRBD1 (6 bases). CDR1 is MNHEY, CDR2 SVGAGI, per germline. The V and J ends lost 1 base and 0 bases respectively, with 13 bases between them. There are 16 residues in the CDR3. The CDR3 here is CASSYWDGQPSYEQYF. In DNA form, the CDR3 reads TGTGCCAGCAGTTACTGGGATGGACAGCCCTCCTACGAGCAGTACTTC.

The count of this clone is one. J is TRBJ2-3 and V is TRBV2; 9 bases line up with TRBD2. CDR1 is SNHLY, CDR2 FYNNEI, per germline. V trimming: 3 bases; J trimming: 5 bases; junction bases outside the gene matches: 6. The CDR3 totals 15 residues. CDR3 sequence reads: CASSDIAGVEDTQYF. The CDR3 DNA follows: TGTGCCAGCAGTGATATAGCGGGGGTCGAAGATACGCAGTATTTT.

The chain couples TRBV28 to TRBJ1-3; D may be TRBD1 (6 bases). CDR1 MDHEN and CDR2 SYDVKM come from the germline V gene. CDR3 length: 17 amino acids. V lost 6 bases and J lost 1, with 19 bases in between. CDR3 in amino acids: CASRGGGFGFSGNTIYF. For the CDR3, the DNA is TGTGCCAGCAGGGGCGGGGGCTTTGGTTTTTCTGGAAACACCATATATTTT.

This chain uses TRBV28 with TRBJ2-3; D unclear. This CDR3 comprises 12 residues. Between the trimmed V and J ends, which lost 3 bases and 6 bases, there was a span of 7 bases. CDR1 MDHEN and CDR2 SYDVKM come from the germline V gene. The DNA of the CDR3 is TGTGCCAGCAGTTTGTACGGGGATACGCAGTATTTT. Translation: CASSLYGDTQYF.

This chain connects TRBV21-1 to TRBJ2-3; no check of the table's D call, TRBD1, against the DNA was made. TRBV21-1 counts as a pseudogene. The CDR3 consists of 15 residues. CDR3 amino acids: CASSPTGTSTDTQYF. CDR3 sequence (DNA): TGTGCCAGCAGCCCGACAGGAACTAGCACAGATACGCAGTATTTT.

V gene TRBV4-3 combines with J gene TRBJ2-7; 9 bases fit TRBD1. The CDR3 runs to 16 residues. V lost 0 bases and J lost 3; bases outside the gene matches: 6. Looked up from germline, CDR1 is LGHNA and CDR2 is YSLEER. CDR3 region: CASSQEFGTGFYEQYF. As DNA, the CDR3 is TGCGCCAGCAGCCAAGAATTCGGGACAGGGTTCTACGAGCAGTACTTC.

The DNA of the CDR3 is TGTGCCAGCAGTGAATATGCCGGGGGGGCCTTCGCGCAGTTCTTC. It is translated as CASSEYAGGAFAQFF. The rearrangement links TRBV2 to TRBJ2-1, with 8 bases that match TRBD2. This CDR3 region has 15 residues. The germline V gene has CDR1 SNHLY and CDR2 FYNNEI. The junction had 12 bases not matched to a gene; V was cut back by 2 bases and J by 12 bases.

The V and J genes are TRBV28 and TRBJ2-2, with D possibly TRBD1 on 5 matching bases. Germline lookup yields CDR1 MDHEN and CDR2 SYDVKM. The CDR3 runs to 15 residues. With 2 bases removed from V and 6 bases from J, the gap between germline ends came to 13 bases. Here the CDR3 reads CASSLSRQGPGELFF. The CDR3 DNA follows: TGTGCCAGCAGTTTAAGTAGGCAGGGCCCCGGGGAGCTGTTTTTT.

This chain joins TRBV14 and TRBJ1-3, with D possibly TRBD1 on 5 matching bases. The CDR3 runs to 16 residues. Per germline, CDR1 SGHDN and CDR2 FVKESK. The V and J ends lost 3 bases and 1 base respectively, with 13 bases between them. The CDR3 bases are TGTGCCAGCAGCCACTTCGTCAGGGCTTCTGGAAACACCATATATTTT. Its protein product is CASSHFVRASGNTIYF. Filled out from reference TRBV14 and TRBJ1-3, the complete variable domain reads EAGVTQFPSHSVIEKGQTVTLRCDPISGHDNLYWYRRVMGKEIKFLLHFVKESKQDESGMPNNRFLAERTGGTYSTLKVQPAELEDSGVYFCASSHFVRASGNTIYFGEGSWLTVV.

The chain combines TRBV4-1 with TRBJ2-7, with TRBD1 matching 8 bases. This CDR3 is built from 16 residues. Germline lookup yields CDR1 MGHRA and CDR2 YSYEKL. Trimming at V came to 0 bases and at J to 1 base, leaving 5 bases not matched to a gene. The CDR3 protein is CASSQEVGQGSYEQYF. In nucleotides, the CDR3 is TGCGCCAGCAGCCAAGAAGTAGGACAGGGTTCCTACGAGCAGTACTTC.